This T cell receptor (beta chain) was recovered during a study of cytomegalovirus exposure and HLA in healthy donors. 60 Vbeta and 13 Jbeta primers were used in PCR. Clones were read by immunoSEQ multiplex PCR, and TCRdb kept only the in-frame ones, dropping some. The table lists 150,000 or so clones, about four fifths of them singletons. Study findings and constraints: A further, later analysis showed that HLA-associated TCR beta chains (compared with equally common others) were more clonally expanded.

Healthy bone marrow donors made up the cohort. This clone has only a few counts. Antigen specificity is unknown. The CDR3 is 14 residues long. Germline V gene lookup returns CDR1 SGHNT and CDR2 YYREEE (reference sequence). V was shortened by 2 bases and J by 1 base, with 6 bases between the two germline ends. Sequenced input: PBMCs. The chain uses TRBV5-4 and TRBJ2-2, with TRBD1 as a possible D gene (5 bases). The source of this sequence is a young man in good health and CMV-seronegative. The CDR3 loop is CASSFQGNTGELFF. The CDR3 DNA sequence: TGTGCCAGCAGCTTCCAGGGGAACACCGGGGAGCTGTTTTTT.